Many counts were recorded for the clone carrying this T cell receptor beta chain. The data are from a study of T cells after yellow fever vaccination. Trimming stripped 3 bases from V and 3 bases from J, with 11 bases between. CDR1 is SGHAT, CDR2 FQNNGV, per germline. CDR3 length: 14 amino acids. Each CDR3 protein gets one entry after TCRdb re-called the 5' RACE reads with MiXCR. Among about 320,000 distinct CDR3 sequences listed, around 4.3% were seen once. Sequencing was performed on PBMCs, taken 15 days after the yellow fever booster vaccination. The sequence derives from a man between 18 and 35 years old who received the YFV17D yellow fever vaccine. The chain couples TRBV11-2 to TRBJ1-1; the D gene is possibly TRBD1 (6 bases). The CDR3 loop is CASSFGQYYTEAFF. The CDR3 coding sequence is TGTGCCAGCAGCTTCGGACAGTACTACACTGAAGCTTTCTTT.